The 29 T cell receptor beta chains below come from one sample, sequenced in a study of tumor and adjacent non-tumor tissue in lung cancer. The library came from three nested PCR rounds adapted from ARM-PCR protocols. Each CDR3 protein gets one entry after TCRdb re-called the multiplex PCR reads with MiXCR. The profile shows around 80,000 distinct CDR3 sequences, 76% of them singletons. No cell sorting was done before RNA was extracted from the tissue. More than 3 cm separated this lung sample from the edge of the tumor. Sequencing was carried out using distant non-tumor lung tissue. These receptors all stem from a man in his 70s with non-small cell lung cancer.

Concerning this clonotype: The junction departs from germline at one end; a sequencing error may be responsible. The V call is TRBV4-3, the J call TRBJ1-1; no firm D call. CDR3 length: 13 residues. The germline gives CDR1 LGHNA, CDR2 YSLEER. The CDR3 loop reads CASSQESYGETFF. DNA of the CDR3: TGCGCCAGCAGCCAAGAGTCCTACGGTGAAACTTTCTTT.

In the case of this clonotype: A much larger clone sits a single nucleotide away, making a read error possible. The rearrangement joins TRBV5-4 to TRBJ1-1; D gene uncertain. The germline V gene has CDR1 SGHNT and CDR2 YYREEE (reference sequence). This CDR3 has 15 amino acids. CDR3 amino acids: CVSSSPKGENTEAFF. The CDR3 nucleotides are TGTGTCAGCAGCTCACCCAAGGGAGAGAACACTGAAGCTTTCTTT.

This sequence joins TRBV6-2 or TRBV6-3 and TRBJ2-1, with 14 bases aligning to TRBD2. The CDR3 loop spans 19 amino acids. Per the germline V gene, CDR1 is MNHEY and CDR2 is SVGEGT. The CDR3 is CATSYSATSGRAVYNEQFF. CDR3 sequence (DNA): TGTGCGACCAGTTACTCTGCGACTAGCGGGAGGGCCGTATACAATGAGCAGTTCTTC.

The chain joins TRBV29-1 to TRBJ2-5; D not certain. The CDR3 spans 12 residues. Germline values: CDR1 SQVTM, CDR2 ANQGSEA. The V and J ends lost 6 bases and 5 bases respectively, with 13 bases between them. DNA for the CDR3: TGCAGCGTGGCCGACACGTTCGAGACCCAGTACTTC. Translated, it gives CSVADTFETQYF.

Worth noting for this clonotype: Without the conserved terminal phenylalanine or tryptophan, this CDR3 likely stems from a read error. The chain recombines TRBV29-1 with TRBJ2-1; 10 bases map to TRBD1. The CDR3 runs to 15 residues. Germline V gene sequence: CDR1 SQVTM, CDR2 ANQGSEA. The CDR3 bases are TGCACCGTTACTCACTGGACAGGGGGCTACAATGAGCAGTTCTCC. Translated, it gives CTVTHWTGGYNEQFS.

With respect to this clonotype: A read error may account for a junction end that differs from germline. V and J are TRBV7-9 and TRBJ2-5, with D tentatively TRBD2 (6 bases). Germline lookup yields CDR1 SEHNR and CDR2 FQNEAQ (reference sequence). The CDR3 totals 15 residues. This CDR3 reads CASSIAAGGGEPQYF. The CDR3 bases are TGTGCTAGCAGCATAGCGGCAGGAGGTGGTGAGCCCCAGTACTTC. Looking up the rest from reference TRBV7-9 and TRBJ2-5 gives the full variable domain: DTGVSQNPRHKITKRGQNVTFRCDPISEHNRLYWYRQTLGQGPEFLTYFQNEAQLEKSRLLSDRFSAERPKGSFSTLEIQRTEQGDSAMYLCASSIAAGGGEPQYFGPGTRLLVL.

Written as DNA, the CDR3 is TGCGCCAGCAGCCGAGCAGGGGGTCATGGCTACACCTTC. Translating gives CASSRAGGHGYTF. The chain combines TRBV4-1 with TRBJ1-2, with 7 bases aligning to TRBD1. With V trimmed by 4 bases and J by 6 bases, 5 bases remained unmatched. The germline V gene encodes CDR1 MGHRA and CDR2 YSYEKL. The CDR3 spans 13 residues.

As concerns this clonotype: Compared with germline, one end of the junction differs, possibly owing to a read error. CDR3 region: CASSLREGRAGELIF. The CDR3, as DNA: TGTGCCAGCAGTTTGAGGGAGGGCCGTGCCGGGGAGCTGATTTTC. This chain connects TRBV28 to TRBJ2-2; 7 positions agree with TRBD2. CDR1 and CDR2 (germline): MDHEN, SYDVKM. This CDR3 has 15 residues.

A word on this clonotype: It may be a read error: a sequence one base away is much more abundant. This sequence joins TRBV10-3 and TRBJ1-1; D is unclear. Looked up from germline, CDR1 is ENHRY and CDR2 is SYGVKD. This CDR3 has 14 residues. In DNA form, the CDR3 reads TGTGCCACCCAGACGGTGTCTGATAGGACTGAAGATTTCTTT. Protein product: CATQTVSDRTEDFF.

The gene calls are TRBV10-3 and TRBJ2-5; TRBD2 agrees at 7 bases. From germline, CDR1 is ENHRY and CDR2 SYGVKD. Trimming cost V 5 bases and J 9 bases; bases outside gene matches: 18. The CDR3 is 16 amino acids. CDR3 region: CAISIERGPLSWSQYF. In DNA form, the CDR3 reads TGTGCCATCAGTATCGAGCGGGGCCCTTTGTCATGGTCCCAGTACTTC.

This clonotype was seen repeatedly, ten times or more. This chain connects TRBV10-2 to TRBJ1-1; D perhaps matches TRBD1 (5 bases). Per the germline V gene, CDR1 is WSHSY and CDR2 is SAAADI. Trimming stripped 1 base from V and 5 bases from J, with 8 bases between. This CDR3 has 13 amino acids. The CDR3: CASSEYGATEAFF. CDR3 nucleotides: TGCGCCAGCAGTGAGTATGGGGCTACTGAAGCTTTCTTT.

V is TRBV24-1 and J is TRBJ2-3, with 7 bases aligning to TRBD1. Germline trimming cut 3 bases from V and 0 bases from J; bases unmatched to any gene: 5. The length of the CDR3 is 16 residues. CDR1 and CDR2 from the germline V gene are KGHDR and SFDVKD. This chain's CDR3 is CATSDTGAPSTDTQYF. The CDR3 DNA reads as TGTGCCACCAGTGATACAGGGGCCCCGAGCACAGATACGCAGTATTTT.

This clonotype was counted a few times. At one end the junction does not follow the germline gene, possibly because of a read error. The CDR3 region has the DNA TGTACCGGCAGTGAATCCAGTTTTACGCAGTATTTC. Its translation: CTGSESSFTQYF. V usage is TRBV6-1 and J usage is TRBJ2-3; no clear D. Per germline, CDR1 MNHNS and CDR2 SASEGT. This CDR3 comprises 12 residues.

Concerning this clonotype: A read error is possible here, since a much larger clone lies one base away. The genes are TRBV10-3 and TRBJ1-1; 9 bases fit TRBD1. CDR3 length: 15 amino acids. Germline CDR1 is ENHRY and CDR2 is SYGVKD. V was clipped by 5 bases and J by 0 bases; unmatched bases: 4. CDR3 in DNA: TGTGCCATCAGTTCAAGGGACAGGGTGAACACTGAAGCTTTCTTT. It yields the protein CAISSRDRVNTEAFF.

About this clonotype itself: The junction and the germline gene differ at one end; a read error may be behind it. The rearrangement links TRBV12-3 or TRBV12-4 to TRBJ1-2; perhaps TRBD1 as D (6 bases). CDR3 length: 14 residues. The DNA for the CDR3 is TGTGCCAGCAGGCCGAGACAGGTGAACTATGACTACACCTTC. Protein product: CASRPRQVNYDYTF.

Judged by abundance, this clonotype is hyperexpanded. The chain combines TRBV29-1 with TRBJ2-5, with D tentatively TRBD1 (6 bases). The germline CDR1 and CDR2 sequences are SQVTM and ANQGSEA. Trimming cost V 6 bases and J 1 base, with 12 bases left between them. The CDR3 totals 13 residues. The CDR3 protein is CSVADRFQETQYF. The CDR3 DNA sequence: TGCAGCGTGGCCGACAGGTTCCAAGAGACCCAGTACTTC.

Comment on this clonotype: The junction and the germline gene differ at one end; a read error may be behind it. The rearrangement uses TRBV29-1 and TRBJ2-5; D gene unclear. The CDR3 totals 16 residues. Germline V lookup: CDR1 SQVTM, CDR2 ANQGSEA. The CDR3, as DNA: TGCAGGGCCAAGCCCTACCTCCAGACAAGTCAAGGGACCCAGTACTTC. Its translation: CRAKPYLQTSQGTQYF.

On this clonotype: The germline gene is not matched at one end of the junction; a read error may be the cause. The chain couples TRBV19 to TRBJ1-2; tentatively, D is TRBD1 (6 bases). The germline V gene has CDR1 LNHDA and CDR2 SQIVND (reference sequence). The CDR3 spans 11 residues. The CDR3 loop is CAGSWRQDYTF. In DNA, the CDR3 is TGTGCCGGTAGTTGGCGACAGGACTACACCTTC.

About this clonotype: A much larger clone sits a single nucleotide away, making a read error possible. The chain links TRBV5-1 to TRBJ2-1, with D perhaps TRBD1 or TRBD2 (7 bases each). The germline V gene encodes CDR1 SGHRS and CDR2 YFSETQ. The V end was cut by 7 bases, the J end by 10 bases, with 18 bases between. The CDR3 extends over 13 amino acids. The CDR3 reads CASLRGQGGEQFF. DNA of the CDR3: TGCGCCAGCCTGAGGGGGCAGGGGGGGGAGCAGTTCTTC.

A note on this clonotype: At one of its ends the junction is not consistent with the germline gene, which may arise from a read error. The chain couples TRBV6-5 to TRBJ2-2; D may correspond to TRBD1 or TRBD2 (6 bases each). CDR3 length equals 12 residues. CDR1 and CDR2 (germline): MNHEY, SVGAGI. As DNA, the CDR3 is TGTGTCAGCTTTGGGGGGCCCGGGGAGCTGTTTTTT. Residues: CVSFGGPGELFF.

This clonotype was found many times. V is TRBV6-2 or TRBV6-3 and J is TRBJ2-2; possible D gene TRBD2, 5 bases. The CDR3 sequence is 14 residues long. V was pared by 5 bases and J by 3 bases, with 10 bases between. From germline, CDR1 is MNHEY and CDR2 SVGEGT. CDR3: CASSQTRDTGELFF. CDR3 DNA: TGTGCCAGCAGTCAAACTAGGGACACCGGGGAGCTGTTTTTT.

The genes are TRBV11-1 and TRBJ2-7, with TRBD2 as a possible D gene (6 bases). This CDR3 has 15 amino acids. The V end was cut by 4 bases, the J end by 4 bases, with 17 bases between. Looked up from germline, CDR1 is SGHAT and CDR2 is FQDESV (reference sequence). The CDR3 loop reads CASSSSGRGTYEQYF. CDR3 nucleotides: TGTGCCAGCAGCTCCTCCGGGAGAGGAACGTACGAGCAGTACTTC.

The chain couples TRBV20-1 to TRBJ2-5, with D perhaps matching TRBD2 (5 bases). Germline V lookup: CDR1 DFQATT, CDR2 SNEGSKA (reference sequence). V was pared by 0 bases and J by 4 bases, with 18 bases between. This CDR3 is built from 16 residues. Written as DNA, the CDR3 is TGCAGTGCTAGAGATAGTTTGACTAACTGGGGAGAGACCCAGTACTTC. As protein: CSARDSLTNWGETQYF.

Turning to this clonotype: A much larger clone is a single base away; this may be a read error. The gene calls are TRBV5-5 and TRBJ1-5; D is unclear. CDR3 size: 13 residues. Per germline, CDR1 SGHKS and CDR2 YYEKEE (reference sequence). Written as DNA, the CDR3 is TGTACCAGCAGCTTGGGGAGCAATCAGCCCCAGCATTTT. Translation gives CTSSLGSNQPQHF.

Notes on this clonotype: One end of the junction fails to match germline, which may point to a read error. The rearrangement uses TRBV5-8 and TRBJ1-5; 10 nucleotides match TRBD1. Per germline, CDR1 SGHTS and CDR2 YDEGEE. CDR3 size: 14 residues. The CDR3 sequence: CAGSPRTGGQPQHF. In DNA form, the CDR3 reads TGTGCCGGCAGCCCCCGGACAGGGGGTCAGCCCCAGCATTTT.

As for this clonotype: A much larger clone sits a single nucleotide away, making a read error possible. The CDR3 region is CASSQAGSSYEQHF. The CDR3 coding sequence is TGCGCCAGCAGCCAAGCGGGGAGCTCCTACGAGCAGCACTTC. This sequence joins TRBV4-3 and TRBJ2-7; TRBD2 is a possible D gene (5 bases). The CDR3 totals 14 residues. The germline CDR1 and CDR2 sequences are LGHNA and YSLEER.

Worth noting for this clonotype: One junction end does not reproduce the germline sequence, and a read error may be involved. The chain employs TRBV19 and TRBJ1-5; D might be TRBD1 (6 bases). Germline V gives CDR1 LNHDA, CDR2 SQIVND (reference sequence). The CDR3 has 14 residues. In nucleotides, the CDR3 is TGTGTCAGTAGTGACACAGGGATTGGTCAGCCCCAACATTTT. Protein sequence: CVSSDTGIGQPQHF.

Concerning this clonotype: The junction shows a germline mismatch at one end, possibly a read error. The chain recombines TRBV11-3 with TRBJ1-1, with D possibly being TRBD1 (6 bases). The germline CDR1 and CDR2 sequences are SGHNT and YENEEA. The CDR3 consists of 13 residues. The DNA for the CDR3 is TGTGCCAGCAACTTACAGGGTGGGACTGAAGCTTTCTTT. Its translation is CASNLQGGTEAFF. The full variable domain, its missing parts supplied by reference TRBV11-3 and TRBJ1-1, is EAGVVQSPRYKIIEKKQPVAFWCNPISGHNTLYWYLQNLGQGPELLIRYENEEAVDDSQLPKDRFSAERLKGVDSTLKIQPAELGDSAVYLCASNLQGGTEAFFGQGTRLTVV.

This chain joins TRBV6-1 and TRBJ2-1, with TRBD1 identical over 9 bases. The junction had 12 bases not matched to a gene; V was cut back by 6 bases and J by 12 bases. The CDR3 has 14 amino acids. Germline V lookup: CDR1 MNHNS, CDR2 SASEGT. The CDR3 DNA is TGTGCCAGCAGGGCCTGGGACAGGGTACTATGGCAGTTCTTC. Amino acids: CASRAWDRVLWQFF.